Listed here are 10 T cell receptor beta chains from one sample, sequenced in a study of T cell changes during pregnancy in multiple sclerosis. Sequencing was performed with immunoSEQ multiplex PCR; in TCRdb, only in-frame clones are kept and a portion is missing. The repertoire holds more than 35,000 clones, about 91% seen once, with over 0.75% in the top ten. The source material was CD4+ T cells from peripheral blood mononuclear cells, sampled in the third trimester of pregnancy. Receptors originate from a female donor with multiple sclerosis, enrolled in a pregnancy study.

The chain employs TRBV9 and TRBJ2-1; D is possibly TRBD2 (5 bases). CDR3 length: 14 amino acids. The V gene's germline CDR1 is SGDLS and CDR2 YYNGEE. Between the trimmed V and J ends, which lost 3 bases and 2 bases, there was a span of 9 bases. The DNA for the CDR3 is TGTGCCAGCAGCGGCAGCGGACCCTACAATGAGCAGTTCTTC. Residues: CASSGSGPYNEQFF.

This CDR3 reads CAISPGTSGTETQYF. CDR3 bases: TGTGCCATCAGCCCCGGGACTAGCGGGACAGAGACCCAGTACTTC. This rearrangement joins TRBV10-3 to TRBJ2-5; 13 positions match TRBD2. With V trimmed by 6 bases and J by 4 bases, 5 bases remained unmatched. The CDR3 sequence is 15 residues long. Germline assignment: CDR1 ENHRY and CDR2 SYGVKD.

The chain recombines TRBV19 with TRBJ1-5, with D possibly being TRBD1 (5 bases). CDR3 length: 15 residues. V shed 5 bases and J shed 1 base, with 12 bases lying between them. Looked up from germline, CDR1 is LNHDA and CDR2 is SQIVND (reference sequence). Written as DNA, the CDR3 is TGTGCCAGTAGTGAGCAGGGATACAGCAATCAGCCCCAGCATTTT. This gives the protein CASSEQGYSNQPQHF.

The chain joins TRBV19 to TRBJ1-5; D ambiguous. V shed 5 bases and J shed 6 bases, with 14 bases lying between them. The germline gives CDR1 LNHDA, CDR2 SQIVND (reference sequence). CDR3 size: 14 residues. CDR3 in amino acids: CASSSEGFGQPQHF. Written as DNA, the CDR3 is TGTGCCAGTAGTTCTGAGGGATTCGGTCAGCCCCAGCATTTT.

The chain combines TRBV18 with TRBJ2-4, with TRBD2 identical over 7 bases. Germline V gene data show CDR1 as KGHSH and CDR2 as LQKENI. The CDR3 is 15 amino acids. V dropped 0 bases and J dropped 6; count of bases not matched to a gene: 5. The CDR3 region has the DNA TGTGCCAGCTCACCACCTAGCGGGTGGCCAAACATTCAGTACTTC. This codes for CASSPPSGWPNIQYF.

This sequence joins TRBV19 and TRBJ2-5; 7 bases agree with TRBD1. Germline CDR1 and CDR2: LNHDA and SQIVND (reference sequence). The CDR3 is 15 amino acids. The trim removed 3 bases at V and 4 bases at J, leaving 8 bases unmatched. DNA of the CDR3: TGTGCCAGTAGTATGAGTAAGACAGGGAGAGAGACCCAGTACTTC. It translates to CASSMSKTGRETQYF.

This chain joins TRBV4-1 and TRBJ1-4; D remains unclear. Germline values: CDR1 MGHRA, CDR2 YSYEKL. V lost 2 bases and J lost 6, with 7 bases in between. The CDR3 has 13 amino acids. CDR3 region: CASSQWRDEKLFF. The DNA of the CDR3 is TGCGCCAGCAGCCAATGGAGGGATGAAAAACTGTTTTTT.

The chain's CDR3 is CASTRTGESTDTQYF. CDR3 bases: TGTGCCAGCACCCGGACAGGGGAAAGCACAGATACGCAGTATTTT. The J gene is TRBJ2-3, the V gene TRBV9; 9 nucleotides line up with TRBD1. The CDR3 has 15 amino acids. The germline V gene has CDR1 SGDLS and CDR2 YYNGEE. The junction had 5 bases not matched to a gene; V was cut back by 6 bases and J by 0 bases. Variable domain in full (rest from reference TRBV9 and TRBJ2-3): DSGVTQTPKHLITATGQRVTLRCSPRSGDLSVYWYQQSLDQGLQFLIQYYNGEERAKGNILERFSAQQFPDLHSELNLSSLELGDSALYFCASTRTGESTDTQYFGPGTRLTVL.

The chain couples TRBV5-1 to TRBJ1-1; D is perhaps TRBD1 (6 bases). The CDR3 has 15 residues. The ends were cut back, 4 bases at V and 5 bases at J, with 18 bases in the middle. The germline V gene has CDR1 SGHRS and CDR2 YFSETQ. This CDR3 reads CASSPVGGAGTEAFF. The DNA of the CDR3 is TGCGCCAGCAGCCCCGTTGGGGGGGCAGGGACTGAAGCTTTCTTT.

The V gene is TRBV27, the J gene TRBJ1-5; TRBD1 aligns across 8 bases. The CDR3 covers 15 residues. V shed 6 bases and J 6 bases; nucleotides not matched to a gene: 10. The germline V gene encodes CDR1 MNHEY and CDR2 SMNVEV (reference sequence). CDR3 sequence: CASSWDRNKLQPQHF. CDR3 DNA sequence: TGTGCCAGCAGCTGGGACAGGAATAAACTTCAGCCCCAGCATTTT.